This TCR beta chain was identified in a study of T cell responses to AZD1222 COVID-19 vaccine. The data were produced by immunoSEQ multiplex PCR, yet TCRdb's version contains in-frame clones alone and is incomplete. The sample includes roughly 79,000 clones, around 90% of them seen just once. CDR1 and CDR2 (germline): SGHRS, YFSETQ. The CDR3 consists of 13 residues. Trimming cost V 4 bases and J 8 bases, with 12 bases left between them. The sample was peripheral blood, taken on day 0 of MenACWY control vaccination. This sequence joins TRBV5-1 and TRBJ2-2; the D is unclear. The sequence derives from an adult in good health. The DNA for the CDR3 is TGCGCCAGCAGCCCGGACCGGGTGGGGGAGCTGTTTTTT. It translates to CASSPDRVGELFF. The complete variable domain, with remaining parts taken from reference TRBV5-1 and TRBJ2-2, reads KAGVTQTPRYLIKTRGQQVTLSCSPISGHRSVSWYQQTPGQGLQFLFEYFSETQRNKGNFPGRFSGRQFSNSRSEMNVSTLELGDSALYLCASSPDRVGELFFGEGSRLTVL.